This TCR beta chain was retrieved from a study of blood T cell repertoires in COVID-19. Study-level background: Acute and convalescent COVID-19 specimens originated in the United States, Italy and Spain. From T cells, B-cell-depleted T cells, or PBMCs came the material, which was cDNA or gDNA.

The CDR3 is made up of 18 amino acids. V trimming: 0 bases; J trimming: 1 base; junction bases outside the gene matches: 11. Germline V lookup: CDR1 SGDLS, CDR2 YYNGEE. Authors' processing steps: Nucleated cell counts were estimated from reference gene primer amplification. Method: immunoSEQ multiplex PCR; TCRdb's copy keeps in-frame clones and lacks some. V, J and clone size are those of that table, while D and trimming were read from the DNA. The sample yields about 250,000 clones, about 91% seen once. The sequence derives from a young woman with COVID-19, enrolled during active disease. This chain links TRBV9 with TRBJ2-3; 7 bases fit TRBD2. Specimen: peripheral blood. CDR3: CASSVEPLGLAGTDTQYF. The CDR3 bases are TGTGCCAGCAGCGTAGAACCCCTCGGGCTAGCGGGCACAGATACGCAGTATTTT.